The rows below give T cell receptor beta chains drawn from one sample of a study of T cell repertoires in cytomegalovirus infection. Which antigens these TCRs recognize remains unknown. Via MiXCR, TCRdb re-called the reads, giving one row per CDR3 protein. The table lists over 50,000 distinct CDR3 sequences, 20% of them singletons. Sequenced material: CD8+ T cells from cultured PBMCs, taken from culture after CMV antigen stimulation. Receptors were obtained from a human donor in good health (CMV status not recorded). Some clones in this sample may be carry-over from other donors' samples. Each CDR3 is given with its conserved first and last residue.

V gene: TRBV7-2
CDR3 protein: CASSSLAGDTGELFF

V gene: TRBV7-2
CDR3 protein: CASSLVGYEQYF

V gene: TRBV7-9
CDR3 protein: CASSFHHRDPYEQYF

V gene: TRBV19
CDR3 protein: CASTPLGDRDTEAFF

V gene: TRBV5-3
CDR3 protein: CASGFGSYEQYF

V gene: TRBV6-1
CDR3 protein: CASYRDRYLNTEAFF

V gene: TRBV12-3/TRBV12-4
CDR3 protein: CASSPLEGGNQPQHF

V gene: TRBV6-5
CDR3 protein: CASKVATEAFF

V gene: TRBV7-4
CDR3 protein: CASSPYTRGRNYEKLFF

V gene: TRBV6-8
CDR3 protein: CASRGYSGGPADTQYF

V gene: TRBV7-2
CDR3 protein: CASSLIWGGSTDTQYF

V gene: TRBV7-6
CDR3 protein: CASTLDTLQETQYF

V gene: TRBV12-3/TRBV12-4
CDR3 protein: CASTKTGTLNYGYTF

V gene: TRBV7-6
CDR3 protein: CASSFWGSGQPQHF

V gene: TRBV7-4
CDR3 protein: CASSVVLQGTYSGNTIYF

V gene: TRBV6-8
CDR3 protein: CASRALLRDGANVLTF

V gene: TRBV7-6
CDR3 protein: CASSFRGELFF